This T cell receptor beta chain comes out of a study of blood T cells in healthy people across ages (dated by TCRdb to 2013 to 2016). For the wider study: In model experiments, template switching captured about one uniquely barcoded TCR beta cDNA molecule for every two T cells. The donors were divided into four age groups: young (average around 17 years), middle-aged (around 41), aged (about 60) and long-lived (about 90). For two donors (one aged 18 to 30 and one aged 80 or older), the study analyzed two additional independent replicas of 1 million unique cDNA reads from the same blood draw. The study measured age-related changes in TCR beta repertoire diversity using deep sequencing normalized with unique cDNA molecular identifiers. Donors of different ages were randomly distributed across sequencing lanes to avoid experimental bias. Overall study results and their limits: Because the CMV infection status of the donors was unknown, age-related changes in expanded clonotypes may potentially have been confounded. Because profiling used bulk unsorted PBMCs, naive and antigen-experienced compartments could not be compared conclusively. Compared with the aged group, the long-lived group had more naive CD4+ T cells, fewer expanded clones and increased TCR diversity, suggesting age selection. There was a strong correlation between observed TCR beta diversity and the percentage of naive T cells measured by flow cytometry. Estimates of total diversity from one million sequenced T cells were regarded as lower bounds and underestimates. Observed TCR beta diversity per million T cells fell roughly linearly with age, and a significant reduction was already apparent by age around 36.

Libraries were constructed by 5' RACE. The listed sequencing device is Illumina HiSeq 2500. The second PCR ran for roughly 6 to 11 cycles and used a J-beta primer mix along with a sample-barcoded 5' primer. A unique molecular identifier was introduced onto each TCR beta cDNA molecule by a template-switch 5' adaptor carrying 12 random nucleotides. At least 2.5 million CDR3-containing paired-end reads were obtained from each sample. First-strand cDNA synthesis was performed from all RNA using the Mint cDNA synthesis kit, with priming by a TRBC-specific oligonucleotide. After uracil-DNA glycosylase treatment, a first 18-cycle PCR used universal primers M1SS and BC2_uni_R on all cDNA. In the source study's methods: For normalization, 1 million high-quality reads, each with a distinct molecular identifier, were randomly selected from each sample. Reads sharing molecular identifiers were discarded rather than binned into consensus sequences. CDR3 identification, clonotype clustering and error correction used MiTCR with a Q25 quality threshold and the strictest error-elimination algorithm. A nonparametric unseen species model using Euler transformation provided a lower-bound estimate of total TCR beta diversity. TCRdb reprocessing: public reads trimmed at Q25 with fastp, clones called with MiXCR, in-frame beta chains kept. Each CDR3 protein gets just one entry, which takes the most common genes and DNA from the rows behind it. The V and J calls here are based on TCRdb, not the publication. Across this sample there are under 800,000 distinct CDR3 sequences, with under 25% seen only once. The leading ten clones occupy under 4% of the sample.

This clonotype was recorded a few times. The antigen it binds to is not known. No base quality values were provided; no much bigger clone lies one nucleotide off. Looking up the germline V gene yields CDR1 MDHEN and CDR2 SYDVKM. Counted from cysteine to phenylalanine, this CDR3 has 15 amino acids. The entry retains the CDR3 DNA only, 45 bases that are in frame from base 1. Systemically healthy Caucasian individuals from Russia, around 39 in total and aged 6 to 90 years, were included as donors. Approximately 9.3 milliliters of peripheral blood were collected from each donor into EDTA-treated Vacutainer tubes. Ficoll-Paque density-gradient centrifugation was used to isolate PBMCs, with at least 7 million per sample. Total RNA was extracted from PBMCs with Trizol reagent, with at least 6 micrograms obtained per sample. For every donor, flow cytometry on a PBMC aliquot measured the percentage of naive CD45RAhigh/CD27high T cells.

The specimen was blood. The source of this sequence is a man between 65 and 85 years old in good health. The V and J genes are TRBV28 and TRBJ2-1; the D region may be TRBD1 or TRBD2, each matching 6 bases equally. The better agreement between TRBJ2-5 and the DNA end casts doubt on the J call. The CDR3 sequence is CASSYDDRRVGTQYF. At the DNA level, the sequence is TGTGCCAGCAGTTATGACGACAGGAGGGTAGGGACCCAGTACTTC.